This TCR beta chain stems from a study of Ad26.COV2.S vaccination and SARS-CoV-2 variants. As for the study in general: Donor had been placed in the Ad26.COV2.S arm of the COV1001 trial. Intramuscular Ad26.COV2.S doses were given once or twice, 56 days apart.

The treatment denotes: roughly 18 received Ad26.COV2.S at low or high dose, single or two shots; 5 received placebo; per-sample allocation not given. Sampling took place 63 days after the first vaccine or placebo injection. Produced via immunoSEQ multiplex PCR; TCRdb's table is partial and in-frame only. The table lists approximately 420,000 clones, approximately 88% of them singletons. With V trimmed by 2 bases and J by 5 bases, 8 bases remained unmatched. The CDR3 loop spans 15 amino acids. Germline V lookup: CDR1 MGHRA, CDR2 YSYEKL. The clonotype originates from a person aged 18 to 65 who received the Ad26.COV2.S COVID-19 vaccine or a placebo. The chain is built from TRBV4-1 and TRBJ2-7; 8 nucleotides match TRBD2. Sequences were derived from peripheral blood, sampled in a trial of Ad26.COV2.S vaccine versus placebo. The CDR3 sequence is CASSQPGLEKDEQYF. The CDR3 DNA follows: TGCGCCAGCAGCCAACCGGGACTAGAAAAGGACGAGCAGTACTTC.